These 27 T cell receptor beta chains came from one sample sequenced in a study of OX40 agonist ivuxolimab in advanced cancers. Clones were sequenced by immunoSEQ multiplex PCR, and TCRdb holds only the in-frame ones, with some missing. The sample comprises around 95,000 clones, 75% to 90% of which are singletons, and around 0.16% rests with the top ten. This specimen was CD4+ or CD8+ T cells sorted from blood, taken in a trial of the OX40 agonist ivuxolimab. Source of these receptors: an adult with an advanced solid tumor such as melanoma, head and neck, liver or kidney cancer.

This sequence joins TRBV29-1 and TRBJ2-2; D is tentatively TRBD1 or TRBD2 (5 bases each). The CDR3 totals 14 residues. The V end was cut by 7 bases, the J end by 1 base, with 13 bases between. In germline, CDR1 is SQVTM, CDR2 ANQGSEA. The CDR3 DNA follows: TGCAGCGCCCAGGGCGGGCGGAACACCGGGGAGCTGTTTTTT. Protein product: CSAQGGRNTGELFF.

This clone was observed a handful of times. CDR3 sequence: CASGLDSVYGYTF. CDR3 nucleotide sequence: TGTGCTAGTGGTTTGGACTCAGTTTATGGCTACACCTTC. This chain links TRBV12-5 with TRBJ1-2, with unresolved D. There are 13 residues in the CDR3. V was pared by 1 base and J by 5 bases, with 8 bases between. From germline, CDR1 is LGHNT and CDR2 FRNRAP.

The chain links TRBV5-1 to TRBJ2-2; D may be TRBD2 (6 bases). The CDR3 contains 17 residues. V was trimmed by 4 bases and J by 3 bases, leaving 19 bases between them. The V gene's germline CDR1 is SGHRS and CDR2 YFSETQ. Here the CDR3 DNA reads TGCGCCAGCAGCCTTAGCGGAACCGCGAGGGACACCGGGGAGCTGTTTTTT. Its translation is CASSLSGTARDTGELFF.

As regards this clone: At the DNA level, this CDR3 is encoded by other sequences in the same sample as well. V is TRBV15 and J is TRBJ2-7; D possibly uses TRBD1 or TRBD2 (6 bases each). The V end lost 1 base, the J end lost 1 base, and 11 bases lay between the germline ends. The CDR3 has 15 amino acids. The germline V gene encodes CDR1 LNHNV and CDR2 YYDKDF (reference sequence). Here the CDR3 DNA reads TGTGCCACCAGCAGAGGTTGGGGGGCGTCCTACGAGCAGTACTTC. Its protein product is CATSRGWGASYEQYF.

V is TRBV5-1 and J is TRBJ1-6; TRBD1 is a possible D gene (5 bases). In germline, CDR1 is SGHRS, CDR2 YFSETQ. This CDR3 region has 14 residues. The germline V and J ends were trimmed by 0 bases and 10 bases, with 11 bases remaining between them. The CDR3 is CASSLAGPESPLHF. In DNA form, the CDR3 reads TGCGCCAGCAGCTTGGCGGGACCGGAGTCACCCCTCCACTTT.

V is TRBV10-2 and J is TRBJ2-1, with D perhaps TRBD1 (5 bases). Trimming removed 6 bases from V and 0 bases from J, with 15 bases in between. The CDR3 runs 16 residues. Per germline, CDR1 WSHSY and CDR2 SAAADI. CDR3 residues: CASRDSGPGSYNEQFF. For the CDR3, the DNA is TGCGCCAGCAGAGACAGTGGACCCGGCTCCTACAATGAGCAGTTCTTC.

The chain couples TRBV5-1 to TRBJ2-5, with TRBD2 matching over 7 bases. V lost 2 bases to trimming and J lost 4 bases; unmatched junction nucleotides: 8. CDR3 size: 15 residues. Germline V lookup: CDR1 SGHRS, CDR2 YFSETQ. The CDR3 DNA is TGCGCCAGCAGCTTTAAGGAGGCTAGCGGAGAGACCCAGTACTTC. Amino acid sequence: CASSFKEASGETQYF.

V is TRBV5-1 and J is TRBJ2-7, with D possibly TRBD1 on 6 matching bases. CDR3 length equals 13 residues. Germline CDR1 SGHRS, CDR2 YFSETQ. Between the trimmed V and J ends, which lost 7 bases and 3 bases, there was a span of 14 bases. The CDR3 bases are TGCGCCAGCCAACGGACAGCCGACTACGAGCAGTACTTC. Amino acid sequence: CASQRTADYEQYF.

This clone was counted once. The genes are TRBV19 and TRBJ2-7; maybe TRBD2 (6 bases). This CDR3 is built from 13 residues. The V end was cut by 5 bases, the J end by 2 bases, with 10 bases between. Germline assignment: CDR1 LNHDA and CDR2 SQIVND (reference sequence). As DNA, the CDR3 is TGTGCCAGTAGTTCCGGGACTCCCTACGAGCAGTACTTC. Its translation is CASSSGTPYEQYF.

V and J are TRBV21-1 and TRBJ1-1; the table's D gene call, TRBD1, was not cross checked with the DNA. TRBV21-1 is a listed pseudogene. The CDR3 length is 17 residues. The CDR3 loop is CASSRGQGKSSNTEAFF. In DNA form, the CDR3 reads TGTGCCAGCAGCAGAGGACAGGGTAAGAGTTCGAACACTGAAGCTTTCTTT.

DNA of the CDR3: TGTGCCAGCAGTCGATATGGACAGGGGGCGAAAGCTAACTATGGCTACACCTTC. This sequence encodes CASSRYGQGAKANYGYTF. This sequence joins TRBV2 and TRBJ1-2, with 11 bases lining up with TRBD1. V dropped 5 bases and J dropped 0; count of bases not matched to a gene: 11. There are 18 residues in the CDR3. The V gene's germline CDR1 is SNHLY and CDR2 FYNNEI.

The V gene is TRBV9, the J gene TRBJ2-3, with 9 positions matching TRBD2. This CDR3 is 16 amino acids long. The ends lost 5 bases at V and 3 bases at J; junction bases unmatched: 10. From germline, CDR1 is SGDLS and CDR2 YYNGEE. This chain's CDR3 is CASSPVAGDVTDTQYF. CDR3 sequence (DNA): TGTGCCAGCAGTCCCGTAGCGGGAGATGTGACAGATACGCAGTATTTT.

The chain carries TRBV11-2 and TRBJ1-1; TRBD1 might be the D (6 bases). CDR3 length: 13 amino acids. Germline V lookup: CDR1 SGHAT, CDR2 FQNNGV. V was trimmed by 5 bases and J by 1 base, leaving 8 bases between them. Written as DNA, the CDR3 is TGTGCCAGCAGCATGACAGGGAACACTGAAGCTTTCTTT. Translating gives CASSMTGNTEAFF.

CDR3 sequence reads: CASSLRDRGLYEQYF. The CDR3 DNA sequence: TGTGCCAGCAGCCTGCGGGACAGGGGGTTGTACGAGCAGTACTTC. The V call is TRBV5-5, the J call TRBJ2-7; TRBD1 agrees at 11 bases. Germline V gene lookup returns CDR1 SGHKS and CDR2 YYEKEE (reference sequence). This CDR3 region has 15 residues. Losses at the gene ends were 4 bases for V and 4 bases for J; bases not matched to a gene: 7.

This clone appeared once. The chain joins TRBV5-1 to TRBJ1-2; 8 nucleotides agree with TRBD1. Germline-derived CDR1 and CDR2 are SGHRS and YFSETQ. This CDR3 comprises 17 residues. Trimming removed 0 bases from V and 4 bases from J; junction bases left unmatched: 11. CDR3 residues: CASSLAGQDITRYGYTF. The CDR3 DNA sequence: TGCGCCAGCAGCTTGGCGGGACAGGATATAACCCGCTATGGCTACACCTTC.

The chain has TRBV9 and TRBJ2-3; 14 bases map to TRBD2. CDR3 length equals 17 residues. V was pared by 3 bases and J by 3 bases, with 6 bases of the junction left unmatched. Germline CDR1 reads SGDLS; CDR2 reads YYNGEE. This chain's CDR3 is CASSARLAGGMTDTQYF. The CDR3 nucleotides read TGTGCCAGCAGCGCCAGACTAGCGGGAGGGATGACAGATACGCAGTATTTT. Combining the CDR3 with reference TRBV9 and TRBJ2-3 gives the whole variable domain DSGVTQTPKHLITATGQRVTLRCSPRSGDLSVYWYQQSLDQGLQFLIQYYNGEERAKGNILERFSAQQFPDLHSELNLSSLELGDSALYFCASSARLAGGMTDTQYFGPGTRLTVL.

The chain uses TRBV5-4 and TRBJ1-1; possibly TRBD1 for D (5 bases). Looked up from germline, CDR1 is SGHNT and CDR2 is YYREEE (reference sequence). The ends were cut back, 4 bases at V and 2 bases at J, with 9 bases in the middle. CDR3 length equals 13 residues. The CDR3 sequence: CASSVGVNTEAFF. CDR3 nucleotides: TGTGCCAGCAGCGTAGGGGTTAACACTGAAGCTTTCTTT.

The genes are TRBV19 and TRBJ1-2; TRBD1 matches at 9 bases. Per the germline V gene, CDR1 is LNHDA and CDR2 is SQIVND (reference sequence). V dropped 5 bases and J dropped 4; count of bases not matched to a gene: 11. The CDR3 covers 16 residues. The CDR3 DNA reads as TGTGCCAGTAGTCGATCGAACAGGGGGCGCGGCTATGGCTACACCTTC. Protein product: CASSRSNRGRGYGYTF.

The CDR3 DNA follows: TGCGCCAGCAGCTTGTTTTCTGGGGCCAACGTCCTGACTTTC. Its protein is CASSLFSGANVLTF. V is TRBV5-1 and J is TRBJ2-6; D gene unclear. V was trimmed by 1 base and J by 1 base, leaving 3 bases between them. This CDR3 is 14 amino acids long. CDR1 is SGHRS and CDR2 is YFSETQ in the germline V gene.

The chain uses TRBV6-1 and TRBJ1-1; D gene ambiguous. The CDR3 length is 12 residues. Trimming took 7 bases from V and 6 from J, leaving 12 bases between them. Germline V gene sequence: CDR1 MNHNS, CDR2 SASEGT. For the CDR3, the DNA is TGTGCCAGCATCGCCACTCTCGCTGAAGCTTTCTTT. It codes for CASIATLAEAFF.

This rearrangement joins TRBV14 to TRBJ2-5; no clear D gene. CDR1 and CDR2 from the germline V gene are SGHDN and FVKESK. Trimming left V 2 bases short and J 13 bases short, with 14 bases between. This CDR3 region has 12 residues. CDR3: CASSQSRHSPYF. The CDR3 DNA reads TGTGCCAGCAGCCAATCAAGACACTCCCCGTACTTC. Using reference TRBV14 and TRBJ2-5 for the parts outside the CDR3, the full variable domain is EAGVTQFPSHSVIEKGQTVTLRCDPISGHDNLYWYRRVMGKEIKFLLHFVKESKQDESGMPNNRFLAERTGGTYSTLKVQPAELEDSGVYFCASSQSRHSPYFGPGTRLLVL.

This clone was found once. CDR3 sequence reads: CASSFSRGPDNEQFF. CDR3 DNA sequence: TGCGCCAGCAGCTTCTCAAGGGGTCCCGACAATGAGCAGTTCTTC. The chain links TRBV5-1 to TRBJ2-1; D perhaps matches TRBD1 (5 bases). Germline V gene lookup returns CDR1 SGHRS and CDR2 YFSETQ. The CDR3 has 15 residues. V was cut by 2 bases and J by 5 bases, with 14 bases left in between.

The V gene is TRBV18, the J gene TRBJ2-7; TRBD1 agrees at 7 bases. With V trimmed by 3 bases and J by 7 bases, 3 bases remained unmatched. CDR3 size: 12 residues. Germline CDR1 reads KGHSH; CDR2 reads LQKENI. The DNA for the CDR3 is TGTGCCAGCTCACCGGGACAGTCGGAGCAGTACTTC. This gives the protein CASSPGQSEQYF.

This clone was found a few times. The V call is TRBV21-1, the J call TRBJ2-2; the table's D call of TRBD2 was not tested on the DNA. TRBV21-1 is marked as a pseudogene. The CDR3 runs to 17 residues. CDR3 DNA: TGTGCCAGCGGGGGACTTGAAGCGGGAGAACCCACCGGGGAGCTGTTTTTT. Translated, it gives CASGGLEAGEPTGELFF.

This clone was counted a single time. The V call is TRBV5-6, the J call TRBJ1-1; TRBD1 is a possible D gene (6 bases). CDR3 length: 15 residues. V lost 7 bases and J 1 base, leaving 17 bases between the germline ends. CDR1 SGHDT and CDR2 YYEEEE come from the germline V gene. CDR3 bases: TGTGCCAGCCGCTACGGCACACAGGGGAACACTGAAGCTTTCTTT. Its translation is CASRYGTQGNTEAFF.

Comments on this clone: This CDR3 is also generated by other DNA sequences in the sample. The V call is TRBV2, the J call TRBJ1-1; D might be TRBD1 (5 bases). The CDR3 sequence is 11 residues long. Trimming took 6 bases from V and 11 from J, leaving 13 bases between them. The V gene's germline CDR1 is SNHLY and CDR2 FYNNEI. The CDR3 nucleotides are TGTGCCAGCAGCTCGACAGAGACGGCTTTCTTT. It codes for CASSSTETAFF.

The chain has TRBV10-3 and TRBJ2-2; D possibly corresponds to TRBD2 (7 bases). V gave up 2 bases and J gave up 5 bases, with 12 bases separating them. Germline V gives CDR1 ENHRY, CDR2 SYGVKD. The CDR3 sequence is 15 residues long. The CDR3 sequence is CAISEAGADTGELFF. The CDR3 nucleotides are TGTGCCATCAGTGAGGCGGGGGCCGATACCGGGGAGCTGTTTTTT.